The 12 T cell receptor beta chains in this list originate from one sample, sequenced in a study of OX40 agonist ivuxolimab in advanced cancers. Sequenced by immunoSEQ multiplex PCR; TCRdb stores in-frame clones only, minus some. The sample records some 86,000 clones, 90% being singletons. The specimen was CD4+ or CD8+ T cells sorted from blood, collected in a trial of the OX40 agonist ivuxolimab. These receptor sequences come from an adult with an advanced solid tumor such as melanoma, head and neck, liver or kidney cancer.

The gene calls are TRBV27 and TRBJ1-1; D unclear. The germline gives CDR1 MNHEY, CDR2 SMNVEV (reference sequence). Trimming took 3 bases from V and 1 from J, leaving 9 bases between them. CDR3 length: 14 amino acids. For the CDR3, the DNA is TGTGCCAGCAGTTTTTCGTGGTCGAACACTGAAGCTTTCTTT. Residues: CASSFSWSNTEAFF.

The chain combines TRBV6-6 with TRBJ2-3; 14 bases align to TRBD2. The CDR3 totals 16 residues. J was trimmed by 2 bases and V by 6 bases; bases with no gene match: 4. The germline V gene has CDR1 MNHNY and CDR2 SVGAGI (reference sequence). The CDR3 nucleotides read TGTGCCAGCAGCCCGACTAGCGGGGGGGCCACAGATACGCAGTATTTT. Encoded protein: CASSPTSGGATDTQYF.

CDR3 protein: CASSQDQGNYGYTF. The CDR3 DNA reads as TGTGCCAGCAGCCAAGACCAGGGGAACTATGGCTACACCTTC. V gene TRBV4-2 combines with J gene TRBJ1-2; a weak D match, TRBD1 (6 bases). The CDR3 loop spans 14 amino acids. V was shortened by 0 bases and J by 2 bases, with 7 bases between the two germline ends. Germline CDR1 LGHNA, CDR2 YNFKEQ.

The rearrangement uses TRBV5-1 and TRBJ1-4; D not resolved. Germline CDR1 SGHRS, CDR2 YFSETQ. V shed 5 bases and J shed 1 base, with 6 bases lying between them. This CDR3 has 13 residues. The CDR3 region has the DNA TGCGCCAGCAGATGGGGAACTAATGAAAAACTGTTTTTT. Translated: CASRWGTNEKLFF.

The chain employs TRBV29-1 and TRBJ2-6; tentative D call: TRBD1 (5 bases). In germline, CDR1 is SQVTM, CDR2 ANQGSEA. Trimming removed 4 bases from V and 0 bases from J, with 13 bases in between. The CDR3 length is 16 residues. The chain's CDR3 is CSVAQGLSSGANVLTF. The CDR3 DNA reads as TGCAGCGTTGCCCAGGGCCTCTCCTCTGGGGCCAACGTCCTGACTTTC.

CDR3 loop: CASSRGVGNTEAFF. CDR3 nucleotides: TGTGCCAGCAGTCGAGGTGTTGGGAACACTGAAGCTTTCTTT. The chain uses TRBV7-9 and TRBJ1-1; D is uncertain. V was cut by 6 bases and J by 1 base, with 12 bases left in between. This CDR3 has 14 residues. Germline loops: CDR1 SEHNR, CDR2 FQNEAQ (reference sequence).

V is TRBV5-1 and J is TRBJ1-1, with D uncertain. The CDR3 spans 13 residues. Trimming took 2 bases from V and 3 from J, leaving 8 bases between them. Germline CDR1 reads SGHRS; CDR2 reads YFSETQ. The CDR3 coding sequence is TGCGCCAGCAGCTTTGAAGGGTACACTGAAGCTTTCTTT. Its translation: CASSFEGYTEAFF.

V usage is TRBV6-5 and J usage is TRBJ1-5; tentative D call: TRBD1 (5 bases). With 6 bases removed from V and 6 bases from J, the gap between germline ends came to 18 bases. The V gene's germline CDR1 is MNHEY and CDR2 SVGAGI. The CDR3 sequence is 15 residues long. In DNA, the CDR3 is TGTGCCAGCAGGGCCGGGACTTTCCTTTCTCAGCCCCAGCATTTT. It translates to CASRAGTFLSQPQHF.

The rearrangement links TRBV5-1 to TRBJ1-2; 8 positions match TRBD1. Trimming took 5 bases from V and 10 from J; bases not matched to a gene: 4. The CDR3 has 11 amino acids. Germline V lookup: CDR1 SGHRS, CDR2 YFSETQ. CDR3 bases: TGCGCCAGCAGTACAGGGGGGGACTACACCTTC. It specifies CASSTGGDYTF.

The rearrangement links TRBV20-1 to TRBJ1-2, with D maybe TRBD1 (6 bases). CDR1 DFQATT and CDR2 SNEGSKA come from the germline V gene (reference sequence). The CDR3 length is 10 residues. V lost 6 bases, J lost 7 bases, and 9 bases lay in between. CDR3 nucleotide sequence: TGCAGTGCAGCAGGGGCTGGCTACACCTTC. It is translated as CSAAGAGYTF.

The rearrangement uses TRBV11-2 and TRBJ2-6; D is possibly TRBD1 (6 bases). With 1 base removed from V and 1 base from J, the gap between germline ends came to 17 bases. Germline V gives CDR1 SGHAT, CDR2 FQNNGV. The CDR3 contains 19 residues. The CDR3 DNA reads TGTGCCAGCAGCTTAGGAGGGAGCGGAAGGGGGTCTGGGGCCAACGTCCTGACTTTC. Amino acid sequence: CASSLGGSGRGSGANVLTF.

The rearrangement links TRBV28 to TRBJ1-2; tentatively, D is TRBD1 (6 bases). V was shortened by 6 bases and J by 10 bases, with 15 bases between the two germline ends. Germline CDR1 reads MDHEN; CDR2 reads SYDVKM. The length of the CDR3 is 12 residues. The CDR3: CASRGGGSAYTF. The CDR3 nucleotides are TGTGCCAGCAGGGGTGGGGGCTCAGCCTACACCTTC.